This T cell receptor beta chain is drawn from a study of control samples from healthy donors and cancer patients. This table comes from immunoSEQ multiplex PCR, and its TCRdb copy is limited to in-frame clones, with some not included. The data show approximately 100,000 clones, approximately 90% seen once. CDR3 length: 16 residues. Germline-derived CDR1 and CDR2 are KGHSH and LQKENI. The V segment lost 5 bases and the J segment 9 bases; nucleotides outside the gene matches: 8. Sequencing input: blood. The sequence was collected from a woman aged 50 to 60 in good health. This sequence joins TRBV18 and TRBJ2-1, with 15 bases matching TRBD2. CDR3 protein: CASSYGLAGGAGEQFF. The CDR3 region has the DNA TGTGCCAGCTCATACGGACTAGCGGGAGGGGCCGGTGAGCAGTTCTTC.